These 14 T cell receptor beta chains were all obtained from the same sample, sequenced in a study of T-cell memory formation after mild COVID-19. MiXCR, applied by TCRdb to the 5' RACE reads, yields one record per CDR3 protein. The sample yields 110,000 to 150,000 distinct CDR3 sequences, under 30% seen once. Sample: PBMCs or a T cell subset sorted from them (not recorded which). These receptors came from an adult woman who had mild COVID-19 (a few samples of this study predate the infection). Cell type and time point are not known.

A few counts support this clonotype. The chain recombines TRBV28 with TRBJ2-7; tentatively, D is TRBD1 or TRBD2 (6 bases each). Looked up from germline, CDR1 is MDHEN and CDR2 is SYDVKM. Between the trimmed V and J ends, which lost 6 bases and 2 bases, there was a span of 20 bases. CDR3 length: 16 residues. CDR3 in DNA: TGTGCCAGCAGGTCTACGCGGGACATTCTCACCTACGAGCAGTACTTC. Protein sequence: CASRSTRDILTYEQYF. Using reference TRBV28 and TRBJ2-7 for the parts outside the CDR3, the full variable domain is DVKVTQSSRYLVKRTGEKVFLECVQDMDHENMFWYRQDPGLGLRLIYFSYDVKMKEKGDIPEGYSVSREKKERFSLILESASTNQTSMYLCASRSTRDILTYEQYFGPGTRLTVT.

The V and J genes are TRBV5-1 and TRBJ2-7; the match to TRBD1 covers 7 bases. The trim removed 3 bases at V and 6 bases at J, leaving 6 bases unmatched. Looked up from germline, CDR1 is SGHRS and CDR2 is YFSETQ. The CDR3 sequence is 13 residues long. The chain's CDR3 is CASSWGQKSEQYF. CDR3 DNA: TGCGCCAGCAGCTGGGGACAGAAGAGCGAGCAGTACTTC.

In this sample, this clonotype turned up once. J is TRBJ2-1 and V is TRBV4-1; 8 bases agree with TRBD1. Trimming at V came to 4 bases and at J to 7 bases, leaving 15 bases not matched to a gene. Germline CDR1 is MGHRA and CDR2 is YSYEKL. The CDR3 is made up of 17 amino acids. CDR3 bases: TGCGCCAGCAGCCTGACCCCGCTTGGACAGGGTTGGAATGAGCAGTTCTTC. This sequence encodes CASSLTPLGQGWNEQFF.

This rearrangement joins TRBV2 to TRBJ1-5; D unresolved. V shed 8 bases and J shed 3 bases, with 5 bases lying between them. CDR1 is SNHLY and CDR2 is FYNNEI in the germline V gene. The CDR3 extends over 11 amino acids. The CDR3 here is CASSINQPQHF. CDR3 bases: TGTGCCAGCTCTATCAATCAGCCCCAGCATTTT.

The genes are TRBV5-1 and TRBJ1-1, with 9 bases lining up with TRBD1. Germline CDR1 reads SGHRS; CDR2 reads YFSETQ. The ends lost 2 bases at V and 4 bases at J; junction bases unmatched: 9. The CDR3 spans 16 residues. The CDR3 DNA reads TGCGCCAGCAGCTTACAGGGGGCGGGGGTGAGCACTGAAGCTTTCTTT. This sequence encodes CASSLQGAGVSTEAFF.

There are many counts of this clonotype. The chain employs TRBV27 and TRBJ1-1, with D hard to call. The CDR3 is 13 amino acids. Germline assignment: CDR1 MNHEY and CDR2 SMNVEV (reference sequence). V lost 6 bases, J lost 1 base, and 9 bases lay in between. The CDR3 loop is CASSRLGNTEAFF. In DNA form, the CDR3 reads TGTGCCAGCAGCCGCCTCGGGAACACTGAAGCTTTCTTT.

This clonotype was observed a handful of times. One end of the junction fails to match germline, which may point to a read error. The J gene is TRBJ2-1, the V gene TRBV7-9; possible D gene TRBD2, 6 bases. CDR3 length: 14 residues. Germline CDR1 reads SEHNR; CDR2 reads FQNEAQ (reference sequence). The CDR3 DNA is TGTGCCAGCAGCCTAGCGCCGTCCTACAATGAGCAGTTCTTC. Translating it yields CASSLAPSYNEQFF.

The V call is TRBV25-1, the J call TRBJ1-5; possibly TRBD1 for D (5 bases). Trimming took 4 bases from V and 1 from J, leaving 8 bases between them. There are 14 residues in the CDR3. Germline CDR1 MGHDK, CDR2 SYGVNS. The CDR3 region is CASSGGRSNQPQHF. DNA for the CDR3: TGTGCCAGCAGTGGGGGACGGAGCAATCAGCCCCAGCATTTT.

This clonotype was seen more than once but under ten times. The V call is TRBV7-6, the J call TRBJ2-1; 9 bases align to TRBD2. CDR3 length equals 14 residues. V lost 5 bases, J lost 3 bases, and 2 bases stayed unmatched. In germline, CDR1 is SGHVS, CDR2 FNYEAQ. The CDR3 spells CASSATSGYNEQFF. As DNA, the CDR3 is TGTGCCAGCAGCGCGACTAGCGGCTACAATGAGCAGTTCTTC.

This clonotype was counted only a few times. The chain uses TRBV27 and TRBJ2-7; D is undetermined. Looked up from germline, CDR1 is MNHEY and CDR2 is SMNVEV (reference sequence). Trimming pared 2 bases from V and 6 bases from J, leaving 8 bases between. The length of the CDR3 is 12 residues. The chain's CDR3 is CASSLTGAEQYF. DNA for the CDR3: TGTGCCAGCAGTTTAACGGGTGCCGAGCAGTACTTC.

The J gene is TRBJ2-1, the V gene TRBV25-1; 8 bases are shared with TRBD1. In germline, CDR1 is MGHDK, CDR2 SYGVNS. Trimming cost V 6 bases and J 12 bases; bases outside gene matches: 4. The CDR3 is 11 amino acids. CDR3 protein: CASRSGTGQFF. The CDR3 DNA reads TGTGCCAGCAGATCCGGGACAGGGCAGTTCTTC.

The gene calls are TRBV10-3 and TRBJ1-1; D perhaps matches TRBD1 (5 bases). Germline V gene data show CDR1 as ENHRY and CDR2 as SYGVKD. Trimming shortened V by 8 bases and J by 4 bases, and 17 bases separated the two germline ends. The CDR3 runs 14 residues. The CDR3 DNA reads TGTGCCATCGGGGAGACGGGCGGGGGCACTGAAGCTTTCTTT. Its protein is CAIGETGGGTEAFF.

This clonotype was seen only a few times. The chain combines TRBV9 with TRBJ1-4; no clear D. Germline CDR1 is SGDLS and CDR2 is YYNGEE. The CDR3 contains 13 residues. V lost 3 bases to trimming and J lost 9 bases, with 12 bases between them. CDR3 in DNA: TGTGCCAGCAGCGAATCAGGAGGGAAAAAACTGTTTTTT. Translating gives CASSESGGKKLFF.

This clonotype occurred a few times. The genes are TRBV24-1 and TRBJ2-1; possibly TRBD1 for D (5 bases). V was cut by 0 bases and J by 6 bases, with 5 bases left in between. Germline V lookup: CDR1 KGHDR, CDR2 SFDVKD. The CDR3 runs 13 residues. The CDR3 coding sequence is TGTGCCACCAGTGATTTGCAGGGCAATGAGCAGTTCTTC. It is translated as CATSDLQGNEQFF.